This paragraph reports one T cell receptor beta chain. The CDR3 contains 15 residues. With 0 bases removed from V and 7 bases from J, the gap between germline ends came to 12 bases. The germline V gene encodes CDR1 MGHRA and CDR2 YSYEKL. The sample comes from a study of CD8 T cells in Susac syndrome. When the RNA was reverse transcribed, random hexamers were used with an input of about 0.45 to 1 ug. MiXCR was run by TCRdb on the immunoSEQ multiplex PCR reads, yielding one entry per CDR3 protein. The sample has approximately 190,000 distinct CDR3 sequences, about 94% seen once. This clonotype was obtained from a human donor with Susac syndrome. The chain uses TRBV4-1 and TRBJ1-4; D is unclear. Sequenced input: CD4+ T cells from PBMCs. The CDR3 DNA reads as TGCGCCAGCAGCCAAGACGCGGGGATCGGTGAAAAACTGTTTTTT. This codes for CASSQDAGIGEKLFF.